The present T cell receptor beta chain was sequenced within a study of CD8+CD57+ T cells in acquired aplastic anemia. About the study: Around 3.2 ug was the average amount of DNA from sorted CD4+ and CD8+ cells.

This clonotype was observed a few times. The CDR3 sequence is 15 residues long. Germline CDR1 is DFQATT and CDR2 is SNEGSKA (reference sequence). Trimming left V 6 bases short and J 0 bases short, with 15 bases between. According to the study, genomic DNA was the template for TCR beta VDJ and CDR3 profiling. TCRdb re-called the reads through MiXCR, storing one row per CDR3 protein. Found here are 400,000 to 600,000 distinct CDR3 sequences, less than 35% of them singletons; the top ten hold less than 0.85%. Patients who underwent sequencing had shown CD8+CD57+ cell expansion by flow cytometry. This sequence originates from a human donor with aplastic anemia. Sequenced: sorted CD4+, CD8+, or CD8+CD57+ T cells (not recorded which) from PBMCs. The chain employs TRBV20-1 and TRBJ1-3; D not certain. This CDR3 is CSAIVGSRSGNTIYF. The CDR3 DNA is TGCAGTGCCATTGTGGGGAGCCGCTCTGGAAACACCATATATTTT.